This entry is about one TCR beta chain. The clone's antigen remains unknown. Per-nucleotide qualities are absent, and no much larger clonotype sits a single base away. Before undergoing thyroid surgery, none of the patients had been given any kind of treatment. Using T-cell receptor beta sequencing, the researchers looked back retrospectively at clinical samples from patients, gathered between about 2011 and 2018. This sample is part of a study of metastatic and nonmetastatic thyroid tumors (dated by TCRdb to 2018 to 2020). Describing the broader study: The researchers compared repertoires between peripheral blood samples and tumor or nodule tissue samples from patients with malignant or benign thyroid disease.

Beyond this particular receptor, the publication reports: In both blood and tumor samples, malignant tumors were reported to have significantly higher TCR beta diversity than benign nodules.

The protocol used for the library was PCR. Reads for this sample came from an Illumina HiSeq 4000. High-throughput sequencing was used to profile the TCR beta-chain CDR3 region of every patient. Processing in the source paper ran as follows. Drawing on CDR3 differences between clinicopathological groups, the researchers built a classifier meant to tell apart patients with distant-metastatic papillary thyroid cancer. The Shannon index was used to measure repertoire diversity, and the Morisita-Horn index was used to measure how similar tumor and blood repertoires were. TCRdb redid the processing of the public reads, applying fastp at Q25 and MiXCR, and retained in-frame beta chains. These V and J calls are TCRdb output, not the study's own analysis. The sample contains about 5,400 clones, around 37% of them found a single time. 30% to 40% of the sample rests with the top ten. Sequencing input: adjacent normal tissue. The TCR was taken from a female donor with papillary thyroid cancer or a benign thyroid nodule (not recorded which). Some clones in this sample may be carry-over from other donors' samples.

The DNA is as follows: TGCGCCAGTAGGAGGAGAGCGGGGTGCACAGATACGCAGTATTTT. Its translation is CASRRRAGCTDTQYF. The rearrangement combines TRBV5-1 with TRBJ2-3; the central 7 bases match TRBD2. The CDR3, from cysteine to phenylalanine, totals 15 residues. CDR3 DNA is the only sequence kept; it has 45 bases, read in frame from the first base. Per the germline V gene, SGHRS is the CDR1 and YFSETQ is the CDR2. Here V drops 8 bases and J drops 1 base, and the junction holds 10 bases not matched to any gene.